This entry describes one T cell receptor (beta chain). Its target is not known. The entry originates in a study of T-cell memory formation after mild COVID-19. General observations from the study: Some responding clones appeared in pre-infection memory, suggesting cross-reactive memory joined. Unconfirmed was the SARS-CoV-2 specificity of second-wave clones that peaked on day 37.

5'RACE with constant-segment primers yielded barcoded, UMI-tagged TCR alpha and TCR beta cDNA libraries. TCRdb used MiXCR to reprocess the 5' RACE reads, holding one entry per CDR3 protein. The sample contains hundreds of thousands of distinct CDR3 sequences, roughly 15% of which appear only once. Specimen: PBMCs or a T cell subset sorted from them (not recorded which). This sequence was found in a man between 18 and 35 years old who had mild COVID-19 (a few samples of this study predate the infection). Cell type and time point are not known.

CDR3 in amino acids: CASSYGPGYEQYV. CDR3 bases: TGTGCCAGCAGTTATGGACCGGGCTACGAGCAGTACGTC. This chain links TRBV12-3 or TRBV12-4 with TRBJ2-7, with D hard to call. Deletions cut 4 bases from V and 3 bases from J, with 10 bases between. The CDR3 is 13 amino acids.